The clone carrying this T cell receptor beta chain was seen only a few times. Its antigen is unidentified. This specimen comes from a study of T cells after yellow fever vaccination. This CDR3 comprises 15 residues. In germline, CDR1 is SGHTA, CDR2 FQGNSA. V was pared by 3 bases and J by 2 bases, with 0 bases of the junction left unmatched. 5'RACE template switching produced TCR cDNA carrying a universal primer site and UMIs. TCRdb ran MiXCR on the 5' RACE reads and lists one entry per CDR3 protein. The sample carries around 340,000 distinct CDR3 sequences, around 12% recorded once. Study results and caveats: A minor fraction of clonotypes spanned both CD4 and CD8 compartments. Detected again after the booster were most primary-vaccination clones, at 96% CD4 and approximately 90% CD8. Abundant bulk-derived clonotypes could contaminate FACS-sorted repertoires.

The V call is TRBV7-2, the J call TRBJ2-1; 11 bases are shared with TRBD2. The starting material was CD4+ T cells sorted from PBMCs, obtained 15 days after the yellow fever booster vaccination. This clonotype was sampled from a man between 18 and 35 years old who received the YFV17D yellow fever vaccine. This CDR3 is CASSFSGGAYNEQFF. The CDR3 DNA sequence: TGTGCCAGCAGCTTTAGCGGGGGGGCCTACAATGAGCAGTTCTTC. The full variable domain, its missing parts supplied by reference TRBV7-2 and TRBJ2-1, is GAGVSQSPSNKVTEKGKDVELRCDPISGHTALYWYRQSLGQGLEFLIYFQGNSAPDKSGLPSDRFSAERTGGSVSTLTIQRTQQEDSAVYLCASSFSGGAYNEQFFGPGTRLTVL.